This TCR beta chain was captured by sequencing in a study of identical twins. TCRdb re-analysed the 5' RACE reads in MiXCR, keeping a single row per CDR3 protein. This sample carries some 250,000 distinct CDR3 sequences, about an eighth of them seen once, and the ten largest clones take about 4.1%. There are a few counts of this clonotype. The CDR3 spans 17 residues. Trimming shortened V by 2 bases and J by 6 bases, and 19 bases separated the two germline ends. Germline CDR1 is SGHVS and CDR2 is FQNEAQ. These data also featured in a second study, about yellow fever vaccine responses in identical twins.

Sequenced: memory (CD45RO+) T cells sorted from blood. This receptor was taken from a woman aged 18-29 years in good health. The V call is TRBV7-8, the J call TRBJ2-2; D possibly corresponds to TRBD1 (6 bases). CDR3 nucleotide sequence: TGTGCCAGCAGCTTACTAGACCGATATGAGGGGGCCGGGGAGCTGTTTTTT. Residues: CASSLLDRYEGAGELFF.